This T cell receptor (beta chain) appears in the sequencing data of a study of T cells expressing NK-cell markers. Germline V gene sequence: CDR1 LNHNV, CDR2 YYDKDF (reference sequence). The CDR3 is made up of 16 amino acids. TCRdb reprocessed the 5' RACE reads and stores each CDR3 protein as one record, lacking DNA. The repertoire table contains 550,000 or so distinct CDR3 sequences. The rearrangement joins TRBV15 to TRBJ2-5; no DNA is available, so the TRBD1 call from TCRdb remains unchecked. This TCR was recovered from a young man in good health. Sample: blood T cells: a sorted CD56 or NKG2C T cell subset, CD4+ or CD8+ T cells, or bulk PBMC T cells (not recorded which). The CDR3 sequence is CATSRPGQGVGETQYF.